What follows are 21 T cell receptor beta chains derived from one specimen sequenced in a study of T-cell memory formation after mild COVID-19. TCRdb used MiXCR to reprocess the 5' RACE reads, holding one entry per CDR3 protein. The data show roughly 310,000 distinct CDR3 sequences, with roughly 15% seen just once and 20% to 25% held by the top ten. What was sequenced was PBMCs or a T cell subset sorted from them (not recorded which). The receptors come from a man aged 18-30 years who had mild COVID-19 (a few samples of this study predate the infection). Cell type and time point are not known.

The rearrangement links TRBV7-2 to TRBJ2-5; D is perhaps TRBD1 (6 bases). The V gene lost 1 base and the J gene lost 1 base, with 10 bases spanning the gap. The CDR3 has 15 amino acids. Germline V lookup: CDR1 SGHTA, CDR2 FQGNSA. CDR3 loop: CASSLDRDTQETQYF. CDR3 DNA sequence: TGTGCCAGCAGCTTAGATCGGGACACCCAAGAGACCCAGTACTTC. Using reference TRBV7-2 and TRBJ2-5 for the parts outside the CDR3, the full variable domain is GAGVSQSPSNKVTEKGKDVELRCDPISGHTALYWYRQSLGQGLEFLIYFQGNSAPDKSGLPSDRFSAERTGGSVSTLTIQRTQQEDSAVYLCASSLDRDTQETQYFGPGTRLLVL.

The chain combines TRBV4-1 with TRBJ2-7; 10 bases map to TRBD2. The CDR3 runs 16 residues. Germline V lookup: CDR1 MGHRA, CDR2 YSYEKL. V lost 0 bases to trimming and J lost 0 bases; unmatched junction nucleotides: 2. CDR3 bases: TGCGCCAGCAGCCAAGATTTAGCGGGGGGCTCCTACGAGCAGTACGTC. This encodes CASSQDLAGGSYEQYV.

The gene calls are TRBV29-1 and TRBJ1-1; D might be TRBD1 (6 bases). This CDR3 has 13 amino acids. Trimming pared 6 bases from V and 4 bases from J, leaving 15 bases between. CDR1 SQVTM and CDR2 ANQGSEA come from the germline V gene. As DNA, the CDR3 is TGCAGCGTGGCCCTGGGGGCCCGCACTGAAGCTTTCTTT. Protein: CSVALGARTEAFF. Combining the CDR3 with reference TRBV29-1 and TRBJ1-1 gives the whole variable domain SAVISQKPSRDICQRGTSLTIQCQVDSQVTMMFWYRQQPGQSLTLIATANQGSEATYESGFVIDKFPISRPNLTFSTLTVSNMSPEDSSIYLCSVALGARTEAFFGQGTRLTVV.

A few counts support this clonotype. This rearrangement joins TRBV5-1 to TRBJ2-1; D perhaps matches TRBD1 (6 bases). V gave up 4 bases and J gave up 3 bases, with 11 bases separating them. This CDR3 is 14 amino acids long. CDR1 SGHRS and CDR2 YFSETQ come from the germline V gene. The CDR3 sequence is CASSLQGIYNEQFF. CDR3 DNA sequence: TGCGCCAGCAGCCTTCAGGGGATCTACAATGAGCAGTTCTTC.

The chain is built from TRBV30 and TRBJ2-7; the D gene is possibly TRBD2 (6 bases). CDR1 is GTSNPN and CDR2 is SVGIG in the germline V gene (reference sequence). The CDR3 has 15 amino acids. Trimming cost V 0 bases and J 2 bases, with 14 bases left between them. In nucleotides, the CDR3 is TGTGCCTGGAGTGTGATGGGAGGTAGGACCTACGAGCAGTACTTC. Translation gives CAWSVMGGRTYEQYF.

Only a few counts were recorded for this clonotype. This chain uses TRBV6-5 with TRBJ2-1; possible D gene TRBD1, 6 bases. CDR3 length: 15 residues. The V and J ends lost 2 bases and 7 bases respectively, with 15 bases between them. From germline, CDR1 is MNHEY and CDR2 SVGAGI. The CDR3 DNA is TGTGCCAGCAGTTACGGGGACACCACGATTAATGAGCAGTTCTTC. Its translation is CASSYGDTTINEQFF.

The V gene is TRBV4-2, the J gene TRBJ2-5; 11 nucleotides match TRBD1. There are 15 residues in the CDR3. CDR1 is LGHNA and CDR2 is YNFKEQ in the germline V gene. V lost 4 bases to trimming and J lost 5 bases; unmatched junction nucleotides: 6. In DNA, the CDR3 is TGTGCCAGCAGCCTTGGGACAGGGGGACGGGAGACCCAGTACTTC. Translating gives CASSLGTGGRETQYF.

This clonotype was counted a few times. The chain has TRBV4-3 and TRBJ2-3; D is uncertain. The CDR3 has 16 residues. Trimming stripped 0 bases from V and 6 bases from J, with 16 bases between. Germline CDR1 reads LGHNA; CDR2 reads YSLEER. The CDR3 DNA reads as TGCGCCAGCAGCCAAGACGGGCCGATGCTGGGGGATACGCAGTATTTT. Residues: CASSQDGPMLGDTQYF.

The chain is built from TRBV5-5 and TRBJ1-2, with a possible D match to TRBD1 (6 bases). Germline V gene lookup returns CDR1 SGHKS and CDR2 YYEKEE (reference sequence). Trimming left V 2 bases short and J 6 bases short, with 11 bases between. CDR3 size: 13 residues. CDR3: CASSFTGADGYTF. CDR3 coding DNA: TGTGCCAGCAGCTTTACGGGGGCGGATGGCTACACCTTC.

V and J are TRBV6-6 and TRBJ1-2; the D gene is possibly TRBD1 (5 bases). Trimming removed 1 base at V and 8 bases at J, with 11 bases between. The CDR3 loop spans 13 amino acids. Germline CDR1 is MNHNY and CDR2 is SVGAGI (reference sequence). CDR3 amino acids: CASSYYGGEGYTF. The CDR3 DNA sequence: TGTGCCAGCAGTTACTATGGGGGGGAGGGCTACACCTTC.

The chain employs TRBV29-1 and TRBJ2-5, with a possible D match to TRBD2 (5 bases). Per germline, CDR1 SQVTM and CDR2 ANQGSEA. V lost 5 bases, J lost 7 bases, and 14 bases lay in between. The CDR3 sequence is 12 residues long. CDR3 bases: TGCAGCGTTTACGTCCCGAGCGGGACCCAGTACTTC. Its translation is CSVYVPSGTQYF.

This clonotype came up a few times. The CDR3 here is CASSPRRLATNEKLFF. CDR3 DNA: TGTGCCAGCAGCCCGCGGCGCCTTGCAACTAATGAAAAACTGTTTTTT. The chain employs TRBV7-8 and TRBJ1-4; D is ambiguous. Between the trimmed V and J ends, which lost 5 bases and 0 bases, there was a span of 13 bases. Looked up from germline, CDR1 is SGHVS and CDR2 is FQNEAQ. The CDR3 is 16 amino acids.

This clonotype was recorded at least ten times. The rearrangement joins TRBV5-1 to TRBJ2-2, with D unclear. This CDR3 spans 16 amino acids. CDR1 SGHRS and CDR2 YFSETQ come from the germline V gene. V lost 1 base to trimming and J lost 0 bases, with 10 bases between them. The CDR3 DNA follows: TGCGCCAGCAGCTTGACGACAACGGCGAACACCGGGGAGCTGTTTTTT. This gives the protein CASSLTTTANTGELFF.

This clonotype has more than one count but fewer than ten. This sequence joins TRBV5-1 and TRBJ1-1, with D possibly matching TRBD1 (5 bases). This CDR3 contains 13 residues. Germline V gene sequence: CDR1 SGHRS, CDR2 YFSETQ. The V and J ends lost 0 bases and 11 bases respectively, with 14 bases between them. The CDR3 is CASSLGVTREAFF. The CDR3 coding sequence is TGCGCCAGCAGCTTGGGGGTCACCAGGGAGGCTTTCTTT.

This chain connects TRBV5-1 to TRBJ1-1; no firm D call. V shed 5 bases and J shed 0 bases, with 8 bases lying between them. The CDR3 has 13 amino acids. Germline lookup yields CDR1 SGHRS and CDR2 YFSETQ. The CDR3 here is CASRPSLNTEAFF. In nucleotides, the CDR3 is TGCGCCAGCAGACCTTCTTTGAACACTGAAGCTTTCTTT.

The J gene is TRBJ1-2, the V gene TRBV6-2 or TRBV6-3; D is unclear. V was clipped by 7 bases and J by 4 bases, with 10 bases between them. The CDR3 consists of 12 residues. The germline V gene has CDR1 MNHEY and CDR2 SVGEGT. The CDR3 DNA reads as TGTGCCAGCACCGACGGTGCCTATGGCTACACCTTC. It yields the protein CASTDGAYGYTF.

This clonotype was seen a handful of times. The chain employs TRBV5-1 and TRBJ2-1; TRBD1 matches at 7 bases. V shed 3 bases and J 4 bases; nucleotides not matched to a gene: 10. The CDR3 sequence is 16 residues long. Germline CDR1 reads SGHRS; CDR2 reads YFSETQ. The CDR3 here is CASSSGLGTAYNEQFF. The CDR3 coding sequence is TGCGCCAGCAGCTCTGGCCTCGGGACAGCATACAATGAGCAGTTCTTC. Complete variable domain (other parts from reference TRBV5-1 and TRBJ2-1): KAGVTQTPRYLIKTRGQQVTLSCSPISGHRSVSWYQQTPGQGLQFLFEYFSETQRNKGNFPGRFSGRQFSNSRSEMNVSTLELGDSALYLCASSSGLGTAYNEQFFGPGTRLTVL.

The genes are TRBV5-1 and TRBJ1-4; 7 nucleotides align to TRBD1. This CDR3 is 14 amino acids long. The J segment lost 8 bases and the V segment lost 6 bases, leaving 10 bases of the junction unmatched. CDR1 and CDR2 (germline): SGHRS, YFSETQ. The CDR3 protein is CASTSGQYGEKLFF. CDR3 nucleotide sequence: TGCGCCAGCACCTCGGGACAGTATGGAGAAAAACTGTTTTTT.

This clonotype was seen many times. Here the CDR3 reads CASSGATPTSGYEQYV. CDR3 sequence (DNA): TGTGCCAGCAGCGGTGCGACACCGACCTCGGGATACGAGCAGTACGTC. V is TRBV6-2 or TRBV6-3 and J is TRBJ2-7; maybe TRBD2 (5 bases). The CDR3 consists of 16 residues. With 6 bases removed from V and 4 bases from J, the gap between germline ends came to 22 bases. CDR1 MNHEY and CDR2 SVGEGT come from the germline V gene.

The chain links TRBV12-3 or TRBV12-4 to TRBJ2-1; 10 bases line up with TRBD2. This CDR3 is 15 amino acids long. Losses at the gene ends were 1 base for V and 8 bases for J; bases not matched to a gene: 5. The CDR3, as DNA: TGTGCCAGCAGTTTAGTAGGTAGCGGGGGGTATGAGCAGTTCTTC. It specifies CASSLVGSGGYEQFF.

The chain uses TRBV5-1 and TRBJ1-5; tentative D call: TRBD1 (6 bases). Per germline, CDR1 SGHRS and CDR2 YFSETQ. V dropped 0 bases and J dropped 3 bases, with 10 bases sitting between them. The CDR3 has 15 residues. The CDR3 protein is CASSLAQGINQPQHF. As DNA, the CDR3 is TGCGCCAGCAGCTTGGCACAGGGTATCAATCAGCCCCAGCATTTT. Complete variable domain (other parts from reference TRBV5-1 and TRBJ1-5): KAGVTQTPRYLIKTRGQQVTLSCSPISGHRSVSWYQQTPGQGLQFLFEYFSETQRNKGNFPGRFSGRQFSNSRSEMNVSTLELGDSALYLCASSLAQGINQPQHFGDGTRLSIL.